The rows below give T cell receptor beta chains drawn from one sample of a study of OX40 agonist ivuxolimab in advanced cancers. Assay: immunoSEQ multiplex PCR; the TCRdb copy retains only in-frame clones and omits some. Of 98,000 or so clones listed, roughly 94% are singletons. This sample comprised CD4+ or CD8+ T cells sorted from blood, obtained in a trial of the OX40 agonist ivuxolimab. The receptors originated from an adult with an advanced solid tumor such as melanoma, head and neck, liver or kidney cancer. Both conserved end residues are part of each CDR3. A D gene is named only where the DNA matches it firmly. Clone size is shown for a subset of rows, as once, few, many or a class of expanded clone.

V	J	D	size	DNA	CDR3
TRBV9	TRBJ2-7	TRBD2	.	TGTGCCAGCAGCCCCCGGGTAGCGGGGGGGCGGGGCGAGCAGTACTTC	CASSPRVAGGRGEQYF
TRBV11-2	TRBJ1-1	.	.	TGTGCCAGCAGCCTGGAGATTATGAACACTGAAGCTTTCTTT	CASSLEIMNTEAFF
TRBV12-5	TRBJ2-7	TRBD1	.	TGTGCTAGTGGTTTGGGGGGGACAGGGGTTTCCTACGAGCAGTACTTC	CASGLGGTGVSYEQYF
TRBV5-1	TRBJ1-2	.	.	TGCGCCAGCAGCTTGGCCCCCGGGACGGACTATGGCTACACCTTC	CASSLAPGTDYGYTF
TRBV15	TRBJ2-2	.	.	TGTGCCACCAGCAGAGGTGGGGCCCGCACCGGGGAGCTGTTTTTT	CATSRGGARTGELFF
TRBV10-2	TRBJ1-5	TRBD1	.	TGCGCCAGCAGCTCGACAGGGGGCAATCAGCCCCAGCATTTT	CASSSTGGNQPQHF
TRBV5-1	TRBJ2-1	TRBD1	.	TGCGCCAGCAGCTTGGGGTATGGGGCACCAGGGGGAAGCTCCTACAATGAGCAGTTCTTC	CASSLGYGAPGGSSYNEQFF
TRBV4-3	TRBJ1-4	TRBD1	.	TGCGCCAGCAGCCAAGATTACGGGACAGGGTGGAATGAAAAACTGTTTTTT	CASSQDYGTGWNEKLFF
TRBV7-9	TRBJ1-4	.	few	TGTGCCAGCAGCTTAGAAGGAAAACTGTTTTTT	CASSLEGKLFF
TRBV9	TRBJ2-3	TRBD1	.	TGTGCCAGCAGCGCGCGGACAGGGCGCGGCACAGATACGCAGTATTTT	CASSARTGRGTDTQYF
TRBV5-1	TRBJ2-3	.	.	TGCGCCAGCAGCTTGGGGATCTTAGCCACAGATACGCAGTATTTT	CASSLGILATDTQYF
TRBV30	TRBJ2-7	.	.	TGTGCCTGGATAAGGGGGGGGGCCTACGAGCAGTACTTC	CAWIRGGAYEQYF
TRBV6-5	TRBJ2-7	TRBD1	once	TGTGCCAGCAGTACGGGACAGTCCTACGAGCAGTACTTC	CASSTGQSYEQYF
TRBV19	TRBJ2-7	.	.	TGTGCCAGTAGTCCCCCCCCAGGCTACGAGCAGTACTTC	CASSPPPGYEQYF
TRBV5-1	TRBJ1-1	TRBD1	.	TGCGCCAGCAGCTCCCAGGGGACAGGGGGGACTGAAGCTTTCTTT	CASSSQGTGGTEAFF
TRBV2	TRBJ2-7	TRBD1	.	TGTGCCAGCAGTTTCCAGGGACAGAGTTCCTACGAGCAGTACTTC	CASSFQGQSSYEQYF
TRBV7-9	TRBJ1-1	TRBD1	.	TGTGCCAGCAGCTTCGAGACAGGGGGCATGACTGAAGCTTTCTTT	CASSFETGGMTEAFF
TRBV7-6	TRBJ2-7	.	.	TGTGCCAGCAGCTTAACCCGGAGCTCCTACGAGCAGTACTTC	CASSLTRSSYEQYF
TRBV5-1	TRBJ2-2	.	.	TGCGCCAGCAGCTTGCGGGGAGGAGGCACCGGGGAGCTGTTTTTT	CASSLRGGGTGELFF
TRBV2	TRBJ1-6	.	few	TGTGCCAGCAGTGATGAAAAATCACCCCTCCACTTT	CASSDEKSPLHF
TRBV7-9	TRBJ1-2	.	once	TGTGCCAGCACCGGGGGCCAGGTCCGCGGAGGCTACACCTTC	CASTGGQVRGGYTF
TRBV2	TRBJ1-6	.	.	TGTGCCAGCAGTGTCGCCAGGAGCTCCTATAATTCACCCCTCCACTTT	CASSVARSSYNSPLHF
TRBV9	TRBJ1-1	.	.	TGTGCCAGCAGCGTAGGAGCGACGGTGAACACTGAAGCTTTCTTT	CASSVGATVNTEAFF
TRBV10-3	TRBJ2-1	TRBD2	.	TGTGCCATCAGTGCATCGGTCGGGCGGGGGAGCTCCTACAATGAGCAGTTCTTC	CAISASVGRGSSYNEQFF
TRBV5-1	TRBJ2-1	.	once	TGCGCCAGCAGCAAAGGGGGGTCGACCTACAATGAGCAGTTCTTC	CASSKGGSTYNEQFF
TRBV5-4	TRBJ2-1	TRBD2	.	TGTGCCAGCAGCCATTACGGGAGGACCGATTACAATGAGCAGTTCTTC	CASSHYGRTDYNEQFF
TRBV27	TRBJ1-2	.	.	TGTGCCAGCAGTTTTCACGAACAGGCTACGACCACCTTC	CASSFHEQATTTF
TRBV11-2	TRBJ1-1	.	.	TGTGCCAGCAGTAAGACAGACATGAACACTGAAGCTTTCTTT	CASSKTDMNTEAFF
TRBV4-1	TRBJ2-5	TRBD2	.	TGCGCCAGCAGCCCACCGCTGGGACTAGCGGAAGAGACCCAGTACTTC	CASSPPLGLAEETQYF
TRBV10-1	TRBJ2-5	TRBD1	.	TGCGCCAGCAGTGCCGGGACAGCACAAGAGACCCAGTACTTC	CASSAGTAQETQYF
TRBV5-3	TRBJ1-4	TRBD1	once	TGTGCCAGAAGCCCCGGGACAGTTCGATGGGGAAAACTGTTTTTT	CARSPGTVRWGKLFF
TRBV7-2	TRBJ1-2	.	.	TGTGCCAGCTCGCCCGGGGGGCTTAAAGGCTACACCTTC	CASSPGGLKGYTF
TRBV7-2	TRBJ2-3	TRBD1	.	TGTGCCAGCGTGGACAGGGTAACAGATACGCAGTATTTT	CASVDRVTDTQYF
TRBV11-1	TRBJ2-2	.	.	TGTGCCAGCAGCTTACGGCAGGGGGGGCTGTTTTTT	CASSLRQGGLFF
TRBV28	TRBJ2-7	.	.	TGTGCCAGCACCTCCGGGGGGCCCCTCGAGCAGTACTTC	CASTSGGPLEQYF
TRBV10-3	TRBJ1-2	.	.	TGTGCCACGGGGGCTCAGGAGGCTTATGGCTACACCTTC	CATGAQEAYGYTF
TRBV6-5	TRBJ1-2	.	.	TGTGCCAGCACCCGGTCCCGTACGCACTATGGCTACACCTTC	CASTRSRTHYGYTF
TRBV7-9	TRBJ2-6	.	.	TGTGCCGGGGAGGCTGGGGCCAACGTCCTGACTTTC	CAGEAGANVLTF
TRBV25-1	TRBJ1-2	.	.	TGTGCCAGCAGTGACGGGAGGGCGGGCTACTATGGCTACACCTTC	CASSDGRAGYYGYTF
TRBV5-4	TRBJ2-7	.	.	TGTGCCAGCAGCCCTGGGGTGGGGGCGGACGAGCAGTACTTC	CASSPGVGADEQYF
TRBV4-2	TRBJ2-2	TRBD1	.	TGTGCCAGCAGCCAAGGGGACAGGAACACCGGGGAGCTGTTTTTT	CASSQGDRNTGELFF
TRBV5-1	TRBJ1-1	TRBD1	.	TGCGCCAGCAGCTTGGGGGCTACCGGGACAGGGGCCGAAGCTTTCTTT	CASSLGATGTGAEAFF